This TCR beta chain was retrieved from a study of T cells after yellow fever vaccination. This CDR3 comprises 15 residues. Germline lookup yields CDR1 SGHTA and CDR2 FQGNSA. V gave up 3 bases and J gave up 5 bases, with 14 bases separating them. Study-level results: Researchers cautioned that FACS-sorted repertoires could harbor abundant clonotypes contaminating from the bulk population.

TCRdb reprocessed the 5' RACE reads with MiXCR, giving one entry per CDR3 protein. The sample has about 300,000 distinct CDR3 sequences; roughly 9% are singletons. This clonotype appeared a few times. The antigen remains unidentified. This chain links TRBV7-2 with TRBJ1-5; D not resolved. This material consisted of CD4+ T cells sorted from PBMCs, taken 5 days after the yellow fever booster vaccination. The clonotype comes from a man younger than 30 who received the YFV17D yellow fever vaccine. The CDR3 sequence: CASSFTGSTDQPQHF. The CDR3 DNA reads as TGTGCCAGCAGCTTTACGGGGTCTACGGATCAGCCCCAGCATTTT.